One T cell receptor (beta chain) is described in this entry. Antigen specificity is unknown. All donors qualified as healthy HIV-negative adults and had experienced no recent acute infections or vaccinations. The data were obtained in a study of shared clonotypes between healthy human individuals. Regarding the study as a whole: Generally, naive subsets came out with larger estimated richness than memory subsets.

Original methodology: ImmunoSEQ yielded junction-only sequences lacking quality scores, so filtering differed. The assay was immunoSEQ multiplex PCR, and TCRdb's table has in-frame clones only and misses some. V and J calls and clone size come straight from that table; D and trimming were deduced from the DNA. The top ten hold about 0.067% of the sample, which has approximately 180,000 clones, over 85% seen once. CDR1 and CDR2 from the germline V gene are SNHLY and FYNNEI. V lost 8 bases and J lost 1, with 11 bases in between. The length of the CDR3 is 14 residues. Sequencing used naive CD4+ T cells sorted from blood. Subset: CD45RA+ positively selected. V usage is TRBV2 and J usage is TRBJ2-2, with a weak D call TRBD2 (6 bases). This TCR was recovered from a woman aged 25-40 years in good health. CDR3 region: CASGSGLNTGELFF. DNA for the CDR3: TGTGCCAGCGGGTCGGGACTGAACACCGGGGAGCTGTTTTTT. Drawing the rest from reference TRBV2 and TRBJ2-2, the complete variable domain is EPEVTQTPSHQVTQMGQEVILRCVPISNHLYFYWYRQILGQKVEFLVSFYNNEISEKSEIFDDQFSVERPDGSNFTLKIRSTKLEDSAMYFCASGSGLNTGELFFGEGSRLTVL.